A single sample gave rise to the 22 T cell receptor beta chains below, sequenced in a study of shared clonotypes between healthy human individuals. Only in-frame clones appear in the TCRdb table, and some are missing; sequencing was by immunoSEQ multiplex PCR. The repertoire holds around 980,000 clones, around 78% seen once, with roughly 0.61% in the top ten. Sequencing was performed on memory CD4+ T cells from PBMCs. The subset: CD45RA-negative fraction. Receptors were obtained from a man younger than 35 in good health. Some clones in this sample may be carry-over from other donors' samples.

In DNA form, the CDR3 reads TGTGCCAGCAGCCCCGACACCGGGGAGCTGTTTTTT. Its protein product is CASSPDTGELFF. The chain joins TRBV2 to TRBJ2-2; D unresolved. CDR3 length equals 12 residues. Trimming cost V 6 bases and J 3 bases, with 5 bases left between them. CDR1 is SNHLY, CDR2 FYNNEI, per germline.

The rearrangement uses TRBV4-1 and TRBJ2-2; 10 bases align to TRBD2. The CDR3 spans 15 residues. Per germline, CDR1 MGHRA and CDR2 YSYEKL. Losses at the gene ends were 3 bases for V and 5 bases for J; bases not matched to a gene: 3. CDR3 DNA sequence: TGCGCCAGCAGCCACCCTAGCGGGAGAACCGGGGAGCTGTTTTTT. It yields the protein CASSHPSGRTGELFF.

This clone was detected only a few times. This chain joins TRBV7-2 and TRBJ2-7, with D perhaps assigned TRBD1 or TRBD2 (5 bases each). Germline lookup yields CDR1 SGHTA and CDR2 FQGNSA. The V gene lost 5 bases and the J gene lost 6 bases, with 20 bases spanning the gap. This CDR3 has 15 amino acids. The DNA of the CDR3 is TGTGCCAGCAGCCCCGCCCCGGGGACGAGGACCGAGCAGTACTTC. Protein sequence: CASSPAPGTRTEQYF.

In this sample, this clone turned up once. This chain links TRBV19 with TRBJ1-2; D is perhaps TRBD1 (5 bases). CDR1 is LNHDA and CDR2 is SQIVND in the germline V gene (reference sequence). The CDR3 runs to 14 residues. V lost 1 base and J lost 6, with 12 bases in between. The CDR3 spells CASSIVGREDGYTF. For the CDR3, the DNA is TGTGCCAGTAGTATAGTGGGCAGGGAAGATGGCTACACCTTC.

This clone was seen a single time. The chain joins TRBV28 to TRBJ1-1; weak D call: TRBD1 (5 bases). Germline CDR1 MDHEN, CDR2 SYDVKM. This CDR3 region has 14 residues. The ends were cut back, 3 bases at V and 5 bases at J, with 13 bases in the middle. Here the CDR3 reads CASSLLGEGTEAFF. The CDR3 region has the DNA TGTGCCAGCAGTTTGTTAGGGGAGGGGACTGAAGCTTTCTTT.

This clone was found once. The genes are TRBV7-3 and TRBJ2-2; the D call may be TRBD1 or TRBD2 (6 bases each). The CDR3 is 16 residues long. Germline V gives CDR1 SGHTA, CDR2 FQGTGA. Trimming took 7 bases from V and 1 from J, leaving 16 bases between them. The CDR3 coding sequence is TGTGCCAGCACCACAAAGGGGGGCAAGAACACCGGGGAGCTGTTTTTT. It yields the protein CASTTKGGKNTGELFF.

In regard to this clone: It is likely a read error: a sequence one base away is far more abundant. Within the sample, other DNA sequences also encode this same CDR3. This rearrangement joins TRBV19 to TRBJ2-5; TRBD1 might be the D (5 bases). Germline CDR1 LNHDA, CDR2 SQIVND (reference sequence). The CDR3 sequence is 13 residues long. V was clipped by 3 bases and J by 11 bases, with 16 bases between them. The CDR3: CASSMTVWGKQYF. The DNA for the CDR3 is TGTGCCAGTAGTATGACGGTCTGGGGCAAGCAGTACTTC. Full variable domain (outside the CDR3, taken from reference TRBV19 and TRBJ2-5): DGGITQSPKYLFRKEGQNVTLSCEQNLNHDAMYWYRQDPGQGLRLIYYSQIVNDFQKGDIAEGYSVSREKKESFPLTVTSAQKNPTAFYLCASSMTVWGKQYFGPGTRLLVL.

A word on this clone: The sample has other DNA sequences that encode this CDR3 too. This chain joins TRBV5-1 and TRBJ2-3; no firm D call. CDR3 length: 13 residues. Germline assignment: CDR1 SGHRS and CDR2 YFSETQ. V shed 0 bases and J shed 6 bases, with 8 bases lying between them. CDR3 sequence reads: CASSLGSSDTQYF. The CDR3 bases are TGCGCCAGCAGCTTGGGTTCGAGTGATACGCAGTATTTT.

The V and J genes are TRBV4-1 and TRBJ2-5, with 11 bases fitting TRBD1. CDR3 length equals 15 residues. V was pared by 4 bases and J by 4 bases, with 5 bases of the junction left unmatched. Germline lookup yields CDR1 MGHRA and CDR2 YSYEKL. The CDR3 here is CASSRGTGGRETQYF. The DNA for the CDR3 is TGCGCCAGCAGCCGAGGGACAGGGGGTAGAGAGACCCAGTACTTC.

This chain connects TRBV5-1 to TRBJ2-1; 9 bases align to TRBD2. This CDR3 region has 14 residues. Germline V gene sequence: CDR1 SGHRS, CDR2 YFSETQ. V shed 0 bases, J shed 8 bases, and the junction held 3 bases outside the gene matches. CDR3 sequence: CASSLGREGDEQFF. The CDR3 DNA is TGCGCCAGCAGCTTGGGGCGGGAGGGAGATGAGCAGTTCTTC.

V and J are TRBV7-9 and TRBJ2-2, with TRBD2 matching 9 bases. With V trimmed by 5 bases and J by 4 bases, 11 bases remained unmatched. Germline assignment: CDR1 SEHNR and CDR2 FQNEAQ (reference sequence). The CDR3 has 17 residues. CDR3 nucleotides: TGTGCCAGCAGCGACTCAGGTCTAGCGGGATTCACCGGGGAGCTGTTTTTT. Protein: CASSDSGLAGFTGELFF.

The V call is TRBV5-6, the J call TRBJ1-2; a weak D match, TRBD1 (6 bases). The length of the CDR3 is 15 residues. The germline V and J ends were trimmed by 0 bases and 2 bases, with 11 bases remaining between them. Germline values: CDR1 SGHDT, CDR2 YYEEEE. CDR3 DNA sequence: TGTGCCAGCAGCTTGGGAGCAGGGGTGAACTATGGCTACACCTTC. Residues: CASSLGAGVNYGYTF.

This sequence joins TRBV10-3 and TRBJ2-6, with 9 bases identical to TRBD1. The V gene end was trimmed by 6 bases and the J gene end by 0 bases; junction bases not matched to a gene: 12. The CDR3 extends over 19 amino acids. Germline-derived CDR1 and CDR2 are ENHRY and SYGVKD. CDR3 residues: CAISTAGTGSISGANVLTF. CDR3 DNA: TGTGCCATCAGCACGGCCGGGACAGGGTCAATCTCTGGGGCCAACGTCCTGACTTTC.

Worth noting for this clone: Mismatch with germline at one junction end may stem from a read error. The CDR3 loop is CASSSRGAAYNEQFF. CDR3 coding DNA: TGCGCCAGCAGCTCCAGGGGGGCCGCGTACAATGAGCAATTCTTC. This sequence joins TRBV5-1 and TRBJ2-1; D possibly corresponds to TRBD1 (7 bases). Germline assignment: CDR1 SGHRS and CDR2 YFSETQ. This CDR3 contains 15 residues. The entire variable domain, with the rest obtained from reference TRBV5-1 and TRBJ2-1, is as follows: KAGVTQTPRYLIKTRGQQVTLSCSPISGHRSVSWYQQTPGQGLQFLFEYFSETQRNKGNFPGRFSGRQFSNSRSEMNVSTLELGDSALYLCASSSRGAAYNEQFFGPGTRLTVL.

The chain links TRBV7-9 to TRBJ2-5; 14 bases match TRBD2. CDR3 length: 16 amino acids. Per the germline V gene, CDR1 is SEHNR and CDR2 is FQNEAQ (reference sequence). V lost 5 bases and J lost 1; bases outside the gene matches: 3. The CDR3 region is CASSPGLAGGQETQYF. DNA for the CDR3: TGTGCCAGCAGCCCCGGACTAGCGGGGGGCCAAGAGACCCAGTACTTC.

This clone was seen a single time. The rearrangement joins TRBV25-1 to TRBJ2-5; D is perhaps TRBD2 (5 bases). CDR3 size: 13 residues. Trimming shortened V by 3 bases and J by 7 bases, and 12 bases separated the two germline ends. Germline V gene data show CDR1 as MGHDK and CDR2 as SYGVNS. The CDR3 nucleotides read TGTGCCAGCAGTGAGGGGAGATCCGGGACCCAGTACTTC. As protein: CASSEGRSGTQYF.

CDR3: CASSGQGKEKLFF. DNA of the CDR3: TGTGCCAGCTCGGGACAGGGGAAGGAAAAACTGTTTTTT. V gene TRBV25-1 combines with J gene TRBJ1-4; 10 positions agree with TRBD1. V shed 8 bases and J 8 bases; nucleotides not matched to a gene: 5. The CDR3 has 13 amino acids. Looked up from germline, CDR1 is MGHDK and CDR2 is SYGVNS. The whole variable domain, remainder taken from reference TRBV25-1 and TRBJ1-4, is EADIYQTPRYLVIGTGKKITLECSQTMGHDKMYWYQQDPGMELHLIHYSYGVNSTEKGDLSSESTVSRIRTEHFPLTLESARPSHTSQYLCASSGQGKEKLFFGSGTQLSVL.

For this clone: The germline gene is not matched at one end of the junction; a read error may be the cause. This sequence joins TRBV18 and TRBJ1-1; 7 nucleotides agree with TRBD1. The germline CDR1 and CDR2 sequences are KGHSH and LQKENI. The CDR3 is made up of 13 amino acids. The CDR3 loop reads CASSPEGQTEAFF. CDR3 DNA: TGCGCCAGCTCACCTGAGGGACAGACTGAAGCTTTCTTT.

Comment on this clone: Other DNA variants within this sample encode the same CDR3. The V and J genes are TRBV2 and TRBJ2-5, with 10 bases identical to TRBD2. Germline V lookup: CDR1 SNHLY, CDR2 FYNNEI. After removal of 6 bases from V and 2 bases from J, the junction contained 6 bases not matched to a gene. There are 15 residues in the CDR3. The CDR3 protein is CASRRTSGGQETQYF. CDR3 coding DNA: TGTGCCAGCAGGCGGACTAGCGGAGGGCAAGAGACCCAGTACTTC.

This clone was detected a few times. V usage is TRBV9 and J usage is TRBJ2-1, with D perhaps assigned TRBD1 or TRBD2 (7 bases each). Per germline, CDR1 SGDLS and CDR2 YYNGEE. This CDR3 spans 14 amino acids. V was trimmed by 3 bases and J by 6 bases, leaving 13 bases between them. The chain's CDR3 is CASSAGGVLNEQFF. As DNA, the CDR3 is TGTGCCAGCAGCGCAGGGGGGGTACTCAATGAGCAGTTCTTC. The entire variable domain, with the rest obtained from reference TRBV9 and TRBJ2-1, is as follows: DSGVTQTPKHLITATGQRVTLRCSPRSGDLSVYWYQQSLDQGLQFLIQYYNGEERAKGNILERFSAQQFPDLHSELNLSSLELGDSALYFCASSAGGVLNEQFFGPGTRLTVL.

The V gene is TRBV5-4, the J gene TRBJ2-7; D unresolved. CDR3 length: 15 amino acids. CDR1 SGHNT and CDR2 YYREEE come from the germline V gene (reference sequence). The germline V and J ends were trimmed by 4 bases and 0 bases, with 14 bases remaining between them. CDR3 sequence: CASSLSTGASYEQYF. Written as DNA, the CDR3 is TGTGCCAGCAGCCTCTCAACCGGCGCCTCCTACGAGCAGTACTTC.

The chain is built from TRBV7-2 and TRBJ1-5, with a weak D call TRBD1 (5 bases). V lost 6 bases to trimming and J lost 7 bases, with 13 bases between them. This CDR3 spans 13 amino acids. CDR1 SGHTA and CDR2 FQGNSA come from the germline V gene. CDR3 coding DNA: TGTGCCAGCAGTTTCCGTAAGGGGCAGCCCCAGCATTTT. It specifies CASSFRKGQPQHF.